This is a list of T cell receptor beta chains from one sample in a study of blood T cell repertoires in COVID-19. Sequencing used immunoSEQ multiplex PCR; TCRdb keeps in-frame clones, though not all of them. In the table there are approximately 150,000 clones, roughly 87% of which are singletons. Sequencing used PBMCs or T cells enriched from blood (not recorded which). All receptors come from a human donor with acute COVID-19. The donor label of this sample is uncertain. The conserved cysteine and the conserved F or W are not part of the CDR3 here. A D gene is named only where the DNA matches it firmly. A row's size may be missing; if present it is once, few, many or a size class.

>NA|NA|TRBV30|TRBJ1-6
AWSANSPLH
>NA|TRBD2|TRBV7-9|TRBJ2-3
ASHPGGAGGTDTQY
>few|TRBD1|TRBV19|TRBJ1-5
ASSIGNNRGQGNQPQH
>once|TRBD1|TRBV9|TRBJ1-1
ASSPRDRVNTEAF
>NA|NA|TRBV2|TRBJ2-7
ASRQDQGYEQY
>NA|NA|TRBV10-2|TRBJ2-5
ASIPDSEETQY
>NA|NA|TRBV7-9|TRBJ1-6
ASRGVESPLH
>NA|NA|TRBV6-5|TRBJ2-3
ASSPGVASTDTQY
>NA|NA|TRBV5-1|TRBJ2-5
ASSLGQGWWQETQY
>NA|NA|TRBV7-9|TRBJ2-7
ASSSTGPLSYEQY
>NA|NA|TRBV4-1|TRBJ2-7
ASSQDLGLVLYEQY
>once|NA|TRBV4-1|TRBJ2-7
ASSQDTPRGIGEQY
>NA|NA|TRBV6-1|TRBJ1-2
ASSDPGFYGYT
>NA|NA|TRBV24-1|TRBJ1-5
ATSDRQSSQPQH
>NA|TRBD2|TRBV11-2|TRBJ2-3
ASSRSTRGGGGTDTQY
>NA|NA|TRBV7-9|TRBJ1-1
ASSLQDITEAF
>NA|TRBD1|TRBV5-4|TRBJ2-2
ASSLDTGDTGELF
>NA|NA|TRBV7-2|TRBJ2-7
ASSLTGTGYEQY